Sequencing of this T cell receptor beta chain was carried out in a study of blood T cells in healthy people across ages. A second roughly 7 to 11 cycle PCR used barcoded and J-beta primers. TCRdb called the 5' RACE reads again in MiXCR, with one record for every CDR3 protein. The data contain around 1.1 million distinct CDR3 sequences, approximately 38% of them seen just once; the ten biggest clones take up around 13%. The germline CDR1 and CDR2 sequences are MNHEY and SVGAGI. The CDR3 is 13 residues long. Trimming left V 5 bases short and J 8 bases short, with 10 bases between. The sequence derives from a man aged 18 to 35 in good health. The chain carries TRBV6-5 and TRBJ1-6; D ambiguous. What was sequenced was blood. The CDR3 region is CASSPRYDSPLHF. The CDR3 DNA reads TGTGCCAGCAGTCCCCGATATGATTCACCCCTCCACTTT.